The present entry profiles one T cell receptor beta chain with its context. Its antigen is not known. TCR cDNA, made by 5'RACE template switching, carried an added universal primer site and UMIs. From the 5' RACE reads, TCRdb called clonotypes with MiXCR, one entry per CDR3 protein. The sample records about 340,000 distinct CDR3 sequences, around 13% being singletons. The CDR3 contains 14 residues. Deletions cut 5 bases from V and 4 bases from J, with 13 bases between. Germline CDR1 SGHTA, CDR2 FQGNSA. This sample was taken from a study of T cells after yellow fever vaccination. Study-level points and caveats: Once the booster was given, most primary-vaccination clones reappeared, at over 95% for CD4 and roughly 85% for CD8. Weaker, the secondary response peaked sooner, at day 5 versus 15.

The sequenced sample was CD4+ T cells sorted from PBMCs, obtained 15 days after the yellow fever booster vaccination. The chain joins TRBV7-2 to TRBJ2-3; D unresolved. This TCR was sampled from a man in his late teens or twenties who received the YFV17D yellow fever vaccine. CDR3 loop: CASSQEPGPDTQYF. CDR3 nucleotides: TGTGCCAGCAGCCAGGAGCCAGGACCAGATACGCAGTATTTT.